These T cell receptor beta chains were read from a single sample in a study of CDR3 diversity in severe acne. TCRdb reanalysed the PCR reads using MiXCR and keeps one entry per CDR3 protein. The sample includes about 97,000 distinct CDR3 sequences, roughly 51% of them seen just once. Sequencing input: blood. Receptors were obtained from a male donor with acne. Both conserved end residues are part of each CDR3. Fields, in order: J gene, clone size, D gene, V gene, CDR3 protein, CDR3 DNA. A D gene is named only where the DNA matches it firmly. A clone size is listed for some rows: how often the clone was seen (once, few, many), or a class if it is expanded.

TRBJ1-1,.,.,TRBV10-3,CAISAGTNTEAFF,TGTGCCATCAGTGCGGGGACGAACACTGAAGCTTTCTTT
TRBJ1-2,.,TRBD1,TRBV6-5,CAGSPTGGYGYTF,TGTGCCGGCAGCCCGACAGGGGGCTATGGCTACACCTTC
TRBJ1-1,many,.,TRBV25-1,CASSAQANTEAFF,TGTGCCAGCAGTGCACAGGCAAACACTGAAGCTTTCTTT
TRBJ2-6,many,TRBD1,TRBV20-1,CSAPWTGSGANVLTF,TGCAGTGCTCCGTGGACAGGCTCTGGGGCCAACGTCCTGACTTTC
TRBJ1-5,.,TRBD1,TRBV13,CASTPGTGSNQPQHF,TGCGCCAGCACCCCCGGGACAGGGAGCAATCAGCCCCAGCATTTT
TRBJ2-3,few,TRBD2,TRBV7-3,CASSLRPSGSSHQEQYF,TGTGCCAGCAGCTTAAGACCCAGCGGGAGTTCCCACCAGGAGCAGTATTTT
TRBJ2-5,once,TRBD2,TRBV19,CASSIMEGRLAGTQYF,TGTGCCAGTAGTATAATGGAGGGAAGACTAGCGGGGACCCAGTACTTC
TRBJ2-5,.,.,TRBV2,CASSPAGNQPQYF,TGTGCCAGCAGTCCGGCAGGGAATCAGCCCCAGTACTTC
TRBJ1-5,many,.,TRBV20-1,CSASQGLRQPQHF,TGCAGTGCTAGTCAGGGTCTACGTCAGCCCCAGCATTTT
TRBJ2-7,.,.,TRBV6-1,CASSPLLTYEQYF,TGTGCCAGCAGTCCCCTCTTAACCTACGAGCAGTACTTC
TRBJ1-2,.,TRBD1,TRBV5-6,CGSSTPVPGTDEYGYTF,TGTGGCAGCAGCACCCCCGTTCCCGGGACAGACGAGTATGGCTACACCTTC
TRBJ2-7,.,.,TRBV12-3/TRBV12-4,CASSGDGGTSYEQYF,TGTGCCAGCAGTGGGGATGGGGGGACGTCCTACGAGCAGTACTTC
TRBJ2-7,.,TRBD2,TRBV7-2,CASSLGLAGGLAYEQYF,TGTGCCAGCAGCTTAGGACTAGCGGGAGGGCTGGCTTACGAGCAGTACTTC
TRBJ2-3,.,.,TRBV7-8,CASSAESTDTQYF,TGTGCCAGCAGCGCAGAGAGCACAGATACGCAGTATTTT
TRBJ1-2,.,.,TRBV9,CASSPSGRSYGYTF,TGTGCCAGCAGCCCCTCAGGACGGAGCTATGGCTACACCTTC
TRBJ2-7,.,TRBD1,TRBV11-2,CASSPRDRYEQYF,TGTGCCAGCAGCCCGAGGGACAGATACGAGCAGTACTTC
TRBJ1-4,once,.,TRBV6-1,CASSLATTNEKLFF,TGTGCCAGCAGTTTGGCAACAACTAATGAAAAACTGTTTTTT
TRBJ2-5,.,TRBD2,TRBV7-3,CASSFRRGGGETQYF,TGTGCCAGCAGTTTCCGGCGGGGGGGTGGGGAGACCCAGTACTTC
TRBJ1-2,.,.,TRBV18,CASSPTAGHNYGYTF,TGTGCCAGCTCACCAACCGCGGGACATAACTATGGCTACACCTTC
TRBJ2-7,medium-sized,TRBD1,TRBV10-1,CASSEWTGGAEQYF,TGCGCCAGCAGTGAATGGACAGGGGGCGCGGAGCAGTACTTC
TRBJ2-5,few,.,TRBV5-1,CTSSLRSGTSQETQYF,TGCACCAGCAGCTTGAGATCCGGGACATCGCAAGAGACCCAGTACTTC
TRBJ1-5,many,.,TRBV20-1,CSARSIYSNQPQHF,TGCAGTGCTAGATCGATCTATAGCAATCAGCCCCAGCATTTT
TRBJ2-2,.,TRBD2,TRBV20-1,CSARDLAGTSGGELFF,TGCAGTGCTAGAGATCTTGCCGGGACTAGTGGCGGGGAGCTGTTTTTT
TRBJ2-7,.,.,TRBV11-2,CASTRTGLGYEQYF,TGTGCCAGCACCCGGACCGGGCTGGGCTACGAGCAGTACTTC
TRBJ2-7,few,.,TRBV25-1,CASSEGVTYEQYF,TGTGCCAGCAGCGAGGGCGTTACCTACGAGCAGTACTTC
TRBJ2-5,.,.,TRBV18,CAGSPQETQYF,TGTGCCGGCTCACCACAAGAGACCCAGTACTTC
TRBJ1-2,.,.,TRBV29-1,CSVEGQESIYGYTF,TGCAGCGTTGAAGGACAGGAATCTATCTATGGCTACACCTTC
TRBJ1-1,.,.,TRBV10-3,CAFGSTFREAFF,TGTGCCTTTGGAAGTACCTTTAGGGAAGCTTTCTTT
TRBJ2-3,once,TRBD2,TRBV27,CASCLAGAADTQYF,TGTGCCAGCTGTTTAGCGGGAGCGGCAGATACGCAGTATTTT
TRBJ1-2,.,.,TRBV9,CASSLTETYGYTF,TGTGCCAGCAGCTTGACAGAAACATATGGCTACACCTTC
TRBJ2-7,many,.,TRBV25-1,CATQAGGPSSPYEQYF,TGTGCTACACAGGCAGGCGGCCCTTCGAGTCCCTACGAGCAGTACTTC
TRBJ1-2,many,.,TRBV20-1,CSANQWGDYGYTF,TGCAGTGCCAATCAATGGGGGGACTATGGCTACACCTTC